This is a list of T cell receptor beta chains from one sample in a study of control samples from healthy donors and cancer patients. TCRdb's copy holds only in-frame clones and misses some; the assay was immunoSEQ multiplex PCR. The sample comprises fewer than 300,000 clones, around 80% of which are singletons, and roughly 15% rests with the top ten. Sequences were obtained from PBMCs. These receptors were collected from a woman aged 60-70 years with lung cancer. CDR3s include the opening cysteine and the closing phenylalanine or tryptophan. A D gene is named only where the DNA matches it firmly. Only part of the rows carry a size: once, few, many, or a class if the clone is expanded.

>NA|TRBJ2-1|TRBV29-1|12|NA
TGCAGCGTTGTTCGGGGCCCGAATGAGCAGTTCTTC
CSVVRGPNEQFF
>NA|TRBJ1-1|TRBV18|15|TRBD1
TGTGCCAGCTCACCACGGACAGGGGTTTACACTGAAGCTTTCTTT
CASSPRTGVYTEAFF
>NA|TRBJ2-1|TRBV3-1/TRBV3-2|12|NA
TGTGCCAGCAGCCAAGTTCGAAATGAGCAGTTCTTC
CASSQVRNEQFF
>NA|TRBJ2-7|TRBV6-5|14|TRBD2
TGTGCCAGCAGCCCACTAGCGGGGGTTTACGAGCAGTACTTC
CASSPLAGVYEQYF
>few|TRBJ1-2|TRBV27|13|TRBD1
TGTGCCAGCAGTTTCTGGACAGGGGATGGCTACACCTTC
CASSFWTGDGYTF
>few|TRBJ2-5|TRBV10-2|14|TRBD1
TGCGCCAGCAAGACAGACAGGGGGGAAGAGACCCAGTACTTC
CASKTDRGEETQYF
>NA|TRBJ2-6|TRBV3-1/TRBV3-2|13|NA
TGTGCCAGCAGCCTGGGGGGGGCCAACGTCCTGACTTTC
CASSLGGANVLTF
>NA|TRBJ1-1|TRBV6-5|15|TRBD1
TGTGCCAGCAGTTCCGACAGGGGAGGGGACACTGAAGCTTTCTTT
CASSSDRGGDTEAFF
>NA|TRBJ2-1|TRBV9|16|NA
TGTGCCAGCAGCGTATATTCCGCGAGCTCCTACAATGAGCAGTTCTTC
CASSVYSASSYNEQFF
>NA|TRBJ1-5|TRBV12-5|15|NA
TGTGCTAGTGCGGCGGACTTTGATAGCAATCAGCCCCAGCATTTT
CASAADFDSNQPQHF
>NA|TRBJ1-2|TRBV12-3/TRBV12-4|12|NA
TGTGCCAGCAGTTTGACAGCCGGGGGCTACACCTTC
CASSLTAGGYTF
>NA|TRBJ1-2|TRBV5-1|15|NA
TGCGCCAGCAGCTTGGATCCGGGGGCGGACTATGGCTACACCTTC
CASSLDPGADYGYTF
>NA|TRBJ1-2|TRBV6-5|14|NA
TGTGCCAGCAGTGACTCCCACCGAGGGGTAGGCTACACCTTC
CASSDSHRGVGYTF
>NA|TRBJ1-4|TRBV27|15|NA
TGTGCCAGCAGTTTACAGGGAGTATCAAATGAAAAACTGTTTTTT
CASSLQGVSNEKLFF